The 20 T cell receptor beta chains presented below share a single source sample, sequenced in a study of CD8+ T cells in alopecia areata. Extracted RNA was reverse transcribed, and the resulting cDNA served as sequencing template. Sequencing used immunoSEQ multiplex PCR; TCRdb keeps in-frame clones, though not all of them. The sample lists about 100,000 clones, under 60% occurring once. The sequenced material came from NKG2D-low CD8+ T cells sorted from blood. The receptors derive from a human donor with alopecia areata.

The chain links TRBV27 to TRBJ1-1; D remains ambiguous. V was clipped by 1 base and J by 8 bases, with 8 bases between them. The CDR3 totals 12 residues. The germline V gene has CDR1 MNHEY and CDR2 SMNVEV (reference sequence). The CDR3 DNA reads as TGTGCCAGCAGTTTATTGGGGAGAGAAGCTTTCTTT. Amino acid sequence: CASSLLGREAFF.

This clone was seen only a few times. This chain joins TRBV19 and TRBJ2-1; D is ambiguous. The CDR3 loop spans 15 amino acids. V was trimmed by 3 bases and J by 3 bases, leaving 12 bases between them. Germline CDR1 is LNHDA and CDR2 is SQIVND (reference sequence). The CDR3 nucleotides read TGTGCCAGTAGTATTGGCGAGAAGTTCTACAATGAGCAGTTCTTC. This encodes CASSIGEKFYNEQFF.

The chain recombines TRBV27 with TRBJ2-3; 7 positions agree with TRBD2. Germline V gene sequence: CDR1 MNHEY, CDR2 SMNVEV (reference sequence). The J segment lost 3 bases and the V segment lost 2 bases, leaving 8 bases of the junction unmatched. The CDR3 is made up of 16 amino acids. The CDR3 sequence: CASSLMFGLETDTQYF. CDR3 coding DNA: TGTGCCAGCAGTTTAATGTTCGGACTAGAGACAGATACGCAGTATTTT.

This clone was observed a few times. V and J are TRBV4-1 and TRBJ1-1; D gene uncertain. The CDR3 consists of 15 residues. The germline CDR1 and CDR2 sequences are MGHRA and YSYEKL. The V end was cut by 0 bases, the J end by 4 bases, with 12 bases between. CDR3 sequence: CASSQEHGMSTEAFF. CDR3 nucleotide sequence: TGCGCCAGCAGCCAAGAGCATGGGATGTCCACTGAAGCTTTCTTT.

This clone occurred once. V and J are TRBV27 and TRBJ2-3, with 8 bases that match TRBD1. With 5 bases clipped from V and 2 bases from J, the junction kept 6 bases outside the gene matches. Germline V CDR1 and CDR2: MNHEY, SMNVEV (reference sequence). The CDR3 has 15 amino acids. The CDR3 DNA is TGTGCCAGCAGTACCGGGACAGGCAACACAGATACGCAGTATTTT. It specifies CASSTGTGNTDTQYF.

This clone was counted only a few times. The rearrangement uses TRBV6-5 and TRBJ2-1; D assignment may be TRBD1 or TRBD2 (6 bases each). V gave up 0 bases and J gave up 4 bases, with 13 bases separating them. The germline CDR1 and CDR2 sequences are MNHEY and SVGAGI. The CDR3 is 16 residues long. CDR3 region: CASSYSKGGYYNEQFF. The CDR3 DNA reads as TGTGCCAGCAGTTACTCGAAGGGGGGCTATTACAATGAGCAGTTCTTC.

The chain joins TRBV28 to TRBJ1-5; perhaps TRBD1 as D (6 bases). V dropped 3 bases and J dropped 10 bases, with 16 bases sitting between them. CDR3 length: 14 residues. From germline, CDR1 is MDHEN and CDR2 SYDVKM. The CDR3 region has the DNA TGTGCCAGCAGTTTGTATGGGGGGGGCGAACCCCAGCATTTT. Protein: CASSLYGGGEPQHF.

The V and J genes are TRBV7-9 and TRBJ1-2; no definite D call. This CDR3 comprises 16 residues. The germline V gene has CDR1 SEHNR and CDR2 FQNEAQ (reference sequence). The ends were cut back, 6 bases at V and 4 bases at J, with 21 bases in the middle. CDR3 bases: TGTGCCAGCAGTTCCCCCCCCCGTCTCGGATCCTATGGCTACACCTTC. Encoded protein: CASSSPPRLGSYGYTF.

The chain recombines TRBV5-1 with TRBJ2-2; D remains unclear. V dropped 4 bases and J dropped 2 bases, with 9 bases sitting between them. Per germline, CDR1 SGHRS and CDR2 YFSETQ. The CDR3 has 14 residues. CDR3 nucleotides: TGCGCCAGCAGCCTCTACAGAAACACCGGGGAGCTGTTTTTT. This sequence encodes CASSLYRNTGELFF.

This clone came up a few times. This chain uses TRBV7-9 with TRBJ2-2; D assignment may be TRBD1 or TRBD2 (5 bases each). CDR1 is SEHNR, CDR2 FQNEAQ, per germline (reference sequence). V dropped 5 bases and J dropped 5 bases, with 18 bases sitting between them. This CDR3 has 16 residues. CDR3 protein: CASSRRDGVTTGELFF. In nucleotides, the CDR3 is TGTGCCAGCAGCCGAAGGGACGGCGTAACTACCGGGGAGCTGTTTTTT.

CDR3 residues: CASSDAYEQYF. CDR3 bases: TGTGCCAGCAGTGACGCTTACGAGCAGTACTTC. This chain connects TRBV2 to TRBJ2-7; D call uncertain. CDR3 length: 11 residues. Trimming took off 3 bases at V and 4 bases at J, with 4 bases between the two ends. Germline V gives CDR1 SNHLY, CDR2 FYNNEI.

The chain has TRBV7-2 and TRBJ1-1, with unresolved D. Trimming pared 0 bases from V and 6 bases from J, leaving 11 bases between. The CDR3 spans 14 residues. Germline loops: CDR1 SGHTA, CDR2 FQGNSA. CDR3 protein: CASSLAFNFAEAFF. CDR3 sequence (DNA): TGTGCCAGCAGCTTAGCCTTCAATTTTGCTGAAGCTTTCTTT.

The chain is built from TRBV7-9 and TRBJ2-2, with 7 bases identical to TRBD2. Trimming at V came to 5 bases and at J to 3 bases, leaving 9 bases not matched to a gene. Germline V lookup: CDR1 SEHNR, CDR2 FQNEAQ (reference sequence). The CDR3 loop spans 16 amino acids. CDR3 in DNA: TGTGCCAGCAGCCCAACCGGGACTACCTACACCGGGGAGCTGTTTTTT. Encoded protein: CASSPTGTTYTGELFF.

This rearrangement joins TRBV28 to TRBJ2-1, with D possibly matching TRBD2 (6 bases). CDR3 length: 17 residues. Germline V gives CDR1 MDHEN, CDR2 SYDVKM. V shed 2 bases and J shed 5 bases, with 19 bases lying between them. The chain's CDR3 is CASSLVVGGIQNNEQFF. CDR3 bases: TGTGCCAGCAGTTTAGTGGTTGGCGGGATACAAAACAATGAGCAGTTCTTC. Using reference TRBV28 and TRBJ2-1 for the parts outside the CDR3, the full variable domain is DVKVTQSSRYLVKRTGEKVFLECVQDMDHENMFWYRQDPGLGLRLIYFSYDVKMKEKGDIPEGYSVSREKKERFSLILESASTNQTSMYLCASSLVVGGIQNNEQFFGPGTRLTVL.

The chain couples TRBV6-1 to TRBJ1-5; 10 bases match TRBD1. The CDR3 has 15 residues. Trimming cost V 6 bases and J 7 bases; bases outside gene matches: 9. Germline lookup yields CDR1 MNHNS and CDR2 SASEGT. CDR3 in amino acids: CASRTGTGVTQPQHF. The DNA of the CDR3 is TGTGCCAGCAGAACCGGGACAGGGGTGACCCAGCCCCAGCATTTT.

The chain joins TRBV5-8 to TRBJ2-7; D not resolved. The CDR3 spans 11 residues. With 6 bases removed from V and 3 bases from J, the gap between germline ends came to 7 bases. The V gene's germline CDR1 is SGHTS and CDR2 YDEGEE. DNA for the CDR3: TGTGCCAGCACCTCATTCTACGAGCAGTACTTC. This gives the protein CASTSFYEQYF. Supplemented by reference TRBV5-8 and TRBJ2-7, the full variable domain reads EAGVTQSPTHLIKTRGQQATLRCSPISGHTSVYWYQQALGLGLQFLLWYDEGEERNRGNFPPRFSGRQFPNYSSELNVNALELEDSALYLCASTSFYEQYFGPGTRLTVT.

This clone was recorded once. The germline gene is not matched at one end of the junction; a read error may be the cause. In DNA form, the CDR3 reads TGTGCCGGCAGCCATGGATTTGGCCCGGGAGAGACCCAGTACTTC. Its translation: CAGSHGFGPGETQYF. The rearrangement joins TRBV9 to TRBJ2-5; D is unclear. The CDR3 has 15 residues. Germline CDR1 SGDLS, CDR2 YYNGEE.

The rearrangement joins TRBV6-1 to TRBJ2-1; 7 bases fit TRBD1. The CDR3 loop spans 14 amino acids. J was trimmed by 4 bases and V by 8 bases; bases with no gene match: 8. From germline, CDR1 is MNHNS and CDR2 SASEGT. The CDR3 region has the DNA TGTGCCAGCCGACAGGGCCTACGTTACAATGAGCAGTTCTTC. This sequence encodes CASRQGLRYNEQFF.

CDR3 amino acids: CASSKSGANVLTF. In DNA form, the CDR3 reads TGTGCCAGCAGCAAATCTGGGGCCAACGTCCTGACTTTC. V and J are TRBV7-8 and TRBJ2-6; D unclear. Trimming removed 5 bases from V and 1 base from J, with 3 bases in between. CDR1 SGHVS and CDR2 FQNEAQ come from the germline V gene. This CDR3 region has 13 residues.

This chain uses TRBV7-9 with TRBJ2-7; the D is unclear. Germline CDR1 reads SEHNR; CDR2 reads FQNEAQ (reference sequence). Trimming removed 5 bases from V and 3 bases from J, with 17 bases in between. This CDR3 has 15 residues. The CDR3 loop reads CASSPREATLYEQYF. The CDR3, as DNA: TGTGCCAGCAGCCCTAGAGAGGCGACTCTCTACGAGCAGTACTTC.